This T cell receptor (beta chain) came from a study of T cell responses to AZD1222 COVID-19 vaccine. Across the study: Doses given second, at about 4 or about 12 weeks, were pooled.

With regard to this clone: Its antigen is unidentified.

Method: immunoSEQ multiplex PCR; TCRdb's copy keeps in-frame clones and lacks some. The data show some 96,000 clones, around nine tenths seen once. CDR1 LNHDA and CDR2 SQIVND come from the germline V gene (reference sequence). The CDR3 extends over 14 amino acids. V shed 5 bases, J shed 2 bases, and the junction held 5 bases outside the gene matches. Notes on the study in general: Seropositive AZD1222 recipients at baseline numbered only five or six.

This clonotype originated in an adult in good health. The chain has TRBV19 and TRBJ1-1; 7 nucleotides agree with TRBD1. The specimen was peripheral blood, collected on day 0 of AZD1222 vaccination. CDR3 loop: CASSLRGINTEAFF. CDR3 sequence (DNA): TGTGCCAGTAGTCTCAGGGGGATCAACACTGAAGCTTTCTTT.